One sample yielded the 16 T cell receptor beta chains listed below, sequenced in a study of blood T cell repertoires in COVID-19. Sequenced by immunoSEQ multiplex PCR; TCRdb stores in-frame clones only, minus some. The data contain 150,000 to 200,000 clones, just over 85% of them singletons. The sequenced material came from PBMCs or T cells enriched from blood (not recorded which). These receptors were collected from a woman in her late teens or twenties who had recovered from COVID-19.

The gene calls are TRBV6-6 and TRBJ2-2; D not resolved. Per the germline V gene, CDR1 is MNHNY and CDR2 is SVGAGI (reference sequence). This CDR3 contains 14 residues. V was trimmed by 5 bases and J by 5 bases, leaving 12 bases between them. The CDR3 nucleotides are TGTGCCAGCAGTCCCTTGGCTCAAACCGGGGAGCTGTTTTTT. Protein product: CASSPLAQTGELFF.

The chain combines TRBV12-3 or TRBV12-4 with TRBJ1-1; no definite D call. CDR3 length: 13 residues. Trimming cost V 6 bases and J 4 bases, with 12 bases left between them. This chain's CDR3 is CASRPDSVTEAFF. The DNA for the CDR3 is TGTGCCAGCAGGCCGGACTCTGTCACTGAAGCTTTCTTT.

V is TRBV7-6 and J is TRBJ2-7; tentative D call: TRBD1 (6 bases). Trimming took 1 base from V and 2 from J, leaving 15 bases between them. Germline-derived CDR1 and CDR2 are SGHVS and FNYEAQ. The CDR3 is made up of 16 amino acids. The CDR3 is CASSLVFTGHTYEQYF. CDR3 sequence (DNA): TGTGCCAGCAGCTTAGTATTCACGGGACACACCTACGAGCAGTACTTC.

This clone was picked up one time. V gene TRBV3-1 (or the pseudogene TRBV3-2) combines with J gene TRBJ2-5; the match to TRBD2 covers 16 bases. Unmatched junction bases numbered 8, after V lost 0 bases and J lost 4 bases. Germline CDR1 reads LGHDT; CDR2 reads YNNKEL (reference sequence). CDR3 length equals 19 residues. CDR3 sequence: CASSQDGTSGGAEPETQYF. The CDR3 nucleotides read TGTGCCAGCAGCCAAGATGGGACTAGCGGGGGGGCCGAGCCAGAGACCCAGTACTTC.

CDR3 coding DNA: TGTGCCATCAGTGAGTCTCACAGGGGCACTGAAGCTTTCTTT. Amino acid sequence: CAISESHRGTEAFF. This chain joins TRBV10-3 and TRBJ1-1, with 7 bases matching TRBD1. This CDR3 is built from 14 residues. The V gene end was trimmed by 0 bases and the J gene end by 4 bases; junction bases not matched to a gene: 2. CDR1 ENHRY and CDR2 SYGVKD come from the germline V gene.

V usage is TRBV28 and J usage is TRBJ2-1; D gene unclear. V dropped 5 bases and J dropped 12 bases, with 11 bases sitting between them. The CDR3 has 11 residues. Germline loops: CDR1 MDHEN, CDR2 SYDVKM. The CDR3 DNA reads TGTGCCAGCAGTGACGACGGGTCGCAGTTCTTC. It codes for CASSDDGSQFF.

The chain joins TRBV5-4 to TRBJ2-3; 8 nucleotides line up with TRBD2. The CDR3 has 16 residues. Unmatched junction bases numbered 7, after V lost 4 bases and J lost 0 bases. Germline-derived CDR1 and CDR2 are SGHNT and YYREEE (reference sequence). The CDR3 region is CASSRGGITSTDTQYF. CDR3 coding DNA: TGTGCCAGCAGCCGGGGGGGCATAACTAGCACAGATACGCAGTATTTT.

DNA for the CDR3: TGTGCCAGCAGCCCCCCAGGCTCGGCCCCTGGGGAGACCCAGTACTTC. Translation: CASSPPGSAPGETQYF. The rearrangement joins TRBV28 to TRBJ2-5; D unresolved. Germline lookup yields CDR1 MDHEN and CDR2 SYDVKM. The CDR3 sequence is 16 residues long. The V end lost 6 bases, the J end lost 5 bases, and 22 bases lay between the germline ends.

This clone occurred once. V gene TRBV7-6 combines with J gene TRBJ2-5; TRBD1 matches at 7 bases. The CDR3 loop spans 14 amino acids. The trim removed 4 bases at V and 2 bases at J, leaving 4 bases unmatched. CDR1 is SGHVS and CDR2 is FNYEAQ in the germline V gene. CDR3 loop: CASSSRTGQETQYF. CDR3 in DNA: TGTGCCAGCAGCTCACGGACAGGACAAGAGACCCAGTACTTC.

This clone has a handful of counts. The chain uses TRBV13 and TRBJ1-3, with 8 bases aligning to TRBD1. CDR1 PRHDT and CDR2 FYEKMQ come from the germline V gene (reference sequence). The length of the CDR3 is 18 residues. J gave up 0 bases and V 1 base, and 8 bases lay outside the gene matches. The CDR3 DNA is TGTGCCAGCAGCTTAGTTCTGGGGACAGGAGCCTCTGGAAACACCATATATTTT. This codes for CASSLVLGTGASGNTIYF.

The chain has TRBV19 and TRBJ1-2; 7 nucleotides agree with TRBD1. Losses at the gene ends were 3 bases for V and 5 bases for J; bases not matched to a gene: 15. The CDR3 extends over 17 amino acids. From germline, CDR1 is LNHDA and CDR2 SQIVND (reference sequence). The CDR3 region is CASSIISLRGQTYGYTF. For the CDR3, the DNA is TGTGCCAGTAGTATTATATCGTTGCGGGGACAGACATATGGCTACACCTTC.

The gene calls are TRBV28 and TRBJ1-1; weak D call: TRBD1 (6 bases). The CDR3 is made up of 15 amino acids. V lost 2 bases to trimming and J lost 1 base, with 11 bases between them. From germline, CDR1 is MDHEN and CDR2 SYDVKM. The CDR3 region has the DNA TGTGCCAGCAGTTTAGAGGGACAACAGAACACTGAAGCTTTCTTT. This sequence encodes CASSLEGQQNTEAFF.

The chain joins TRBV19 to TRBJ2-2; D perhaps matches TRBD2 (7 bases). Trimming left V 3 bases short and J 0 bases short, with 11 bases between. The germline V gene encodes CDR1 LNHDA and CDR2 SQIVND (reference sequence). The length of the CDR3 is 16 residues. CDR3 region: CASSIGGAANTGELFF. In DNA, the CDR3 is TGTGCCAGTAGTATTGGGGGGGCTGCGAACACCGGGGAGCTGTTTTTT. The variable domain in full, completed from reference TRBV19 and TRBJ2-2, reads DGGITQSPKYLFRKEGQNVTLSCEQNLNHDAMYWYRQDPGQGLRLIYYSQIVNDFQKGDIAEGYSVSREKKESFPLTVTSAQKNPTAFYLCASSIGGAANTGELFFGEGSRLTVL.

The V and J genes are TRBV19 and TRBJ1-5; TRBD1 matches at 7 bases. V shed 6 bases, J shed 7 bases, and the junction held 12 bases outside the gene matches. The CDR3 spans 15 residues. Germline V lookup: CDR1 LNHDA, CDR2 SQIVND (reference sequence). CDR3 region: CASRESDRAIQPQHF. The CDR3, as DNA: TGTGCCAGTAGGGAATCCGACAGGGCCATACAGCCCCAGCATTTT.

This rearrangement joins TRBV15 to TRBJ1-4, with a weak D call TRBD1 (6 bases). The V end lost 5 bases, the J end lost 7 bases, and 14 bases lay between the germline ends. The CDR3 sequence is 14 residues long. CDR1 and CDR2 from the germline V gene are LNHNV and YYDKDF (reference sequence). The CDR3 DNA sequence: TGTGCCACCAGCCGTCAAAGACAGGTTGAAAAACTGTTTTTT. Its protein product is CATSRQRQVEKLFF.

This sequence joins TRBV11-2 and TRBJ2-1, with D possibly matching TRBD2 (5 bases). The CDR3 contains 14 residues. CDR1 and CDR2 (germline): SGHAT, FQNNGV. V shed 2 bases and J shed 9 bases, with 14 bases lying between them. CDR3 sequence reads: CASSLSLALGEQFF. CDR3 coding DNA: TGTGCCAGCAGCTTATCTCTAGCATTAGGTGAGCAGTTCTTC.